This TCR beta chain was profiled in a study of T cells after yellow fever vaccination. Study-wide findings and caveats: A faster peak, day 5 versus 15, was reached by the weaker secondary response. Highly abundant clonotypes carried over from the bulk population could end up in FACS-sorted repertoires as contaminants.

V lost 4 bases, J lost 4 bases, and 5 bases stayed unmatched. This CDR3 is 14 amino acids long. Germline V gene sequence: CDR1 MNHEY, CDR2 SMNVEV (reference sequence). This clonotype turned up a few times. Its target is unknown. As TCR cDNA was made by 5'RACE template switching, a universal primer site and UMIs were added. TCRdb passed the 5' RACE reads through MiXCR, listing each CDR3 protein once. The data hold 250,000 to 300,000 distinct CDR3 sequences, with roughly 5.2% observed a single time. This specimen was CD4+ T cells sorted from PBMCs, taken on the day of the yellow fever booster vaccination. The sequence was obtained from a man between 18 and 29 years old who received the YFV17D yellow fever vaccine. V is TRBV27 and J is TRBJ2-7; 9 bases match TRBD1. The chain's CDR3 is CASSSRGTGYEQYV. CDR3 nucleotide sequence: TGTGCCAGCAGTTCCAGAGGGACAGGGTACGAGCAGTACGTC.